What follows are 25 T cell receptor beta chains derived from one specimen sequenced in a study of CD8 T cells in Susac syndrome. RNA was extracted with the RNeasy kit, and a quantity of roughly 0.5 to 1 ug was reverse transcribed using random hexamers. One entry per CDR3 protein, called by TCRdb with MiXCR from the immunoSEQ multiplex PCR reads. The table has about 140,000 distinct CDR3 sequences, around 94% seen once. What was sequenced was CD8+ T cells from PBMCs. Receptors originate from a human donor in good health.

The chain combines TRBV7-9 with TRBJ2-5; D gene ambiguous. Germline V lookup: CDR1 SEHNR, CDR2 FQNEAQ (reference sequence). The CDR3 consists of 14 residues. V lost 1 base and J lost 1, with 7 bases in between. The CDR3 here is CASSLVAAQETQYF. CDR3 DNA: TGTGCCAGCAGCTTAGTGGCGGCCCAAGAGACCCAGTACTTC.

The chain links TRBV25-1 to TRBJ2-3; D ambiguous. V was clipped by 5 bases and J by 4 bases, with 13 bases between them. The germline V gene has CDR1 MGHDK and CDR2 SYGVNS. This CDR3 is 14 amino acids long. CDR3: CASSLGSGPDTQYF. The DNA of the CDR3 is TGTGCCAGCAGTTTAGGTTCGGGCCCAGATACGCAGTATTTT.

The chain is built from TRBV27 and TRBJ2-1, with 7 bases that match TRBD1. CDR1 and CDR2 from the germline V gene are MNHEY and SMNVEV (reference sequence). The ends lost 0 bases at V and 2 bases at J; junction bases unmatched: 4. This CDR3 comprises 16 residues. CDR3 loop: CASSLSTGPTYNEQFF. Written as DNA, the CDR3 is TGTGCCAGCAGTTTATCGACAGGGCCAACCTACAATGAGCAGTTCTTC.

The chain has TRBV28 and TRBJ2-7; 10 positions agree with TRBD1. CDR1 is MDHEN and CDR2 is SYDVKM in the germline V gene. CDR3 size: 17 residues. J gave up 3 bases and V 8 bases, and 16 bases lay outside the gene matches. The CDR3 nucleotides read TGTGCCAGCCGCCCCCCTCCTACCGGGACAGGGGACTACGAGCAGTACTTC. It codes for CASRPPPTGTGDYEQYF.

The J gene is TRBJ2-7, the V gene TRBV20-1; 7 bases line up with TRBD2. V trimming: 4 bases; J trimming: 3 bases; junction bases outside the gene matches: 9. The CDR3 extends over 14 amino acids. CDR1 is DFQATT, CDR2 SNEGSKA, per germline (reference sequence). The CDR3 loop reads CSAKNRDYHYEQYF. The CDR3 region has the DNA TGCAGTGCTAAGAACCGGGACTACCACTACGAGCAGTACTTC.

On this clonotype itself: At one end, the junction sequence differs from germline, possibly due to a read error. The chain has TRBV5-1 and TRBJ1-2; 7 bases fit TRBD1. The CDR3 loop spans 15 amino acids. Germline values: CDR1 SGHRS, CDR2 YFSETQ. The CDR3 loop reads CASSLAGQANYSYTF. As DNA, the CDR3 is TGCGCCAGCAGCCTGGCTGGACAGGCTAACTATAGCTACACCTTC. The entire variable domain, with the rest obtained from reference TRBV5-1 and TRBJ1-2, is as follows: KAGVTQTPRYLIKTRGQQVTLSCSPISGHRSVSWYQQTPGQGLQFLFEYFSETQRNKGNFPGRFSGRQFSNSRSEMNVSTLELGDSALYLCASSLAGQANYSYTFGSGTRLTVV.

This clonotype was counted between two and nine times. The chain carries TRBV9 and TRBJ2-3; D is ambiguous. Germline assignment: CDR1 SGDLS and CDR2 YYNGEE. Trimming removed 6 bases at V and 5 bases at J, with 4 bases between. The CDR3 runs to 10 residues. The CDR3 DNA reads TGTGCCAGCAAGGGAGATACGCAGTATTTT. As protein: CASKGDTQYF.

The J gene is TRBJ2-1, the V gene TRBV27, with D tentatively TRBD2 (7 bases). CDR3 length: 16 residues. CDR1 and CDR2 (germline): MNHEY, SMNVEV (reference sequence). The V gene lost 2 bases and the J gene lost 7 bases, with 18 bases spanning the gap. The CDR3 DNA reads TGTGCCAGCAGTTTAGGAGGACTAGGAGGGGGGAATGAGCAGTTCTTC. Residues: CASSLGGLGGGNEQFF.

This chain uses TRBV20-1 with TRBJ1-1, with a possible D match to TRBD1 (5 bases). Trimming left V 6 bases short and J 3 bases short, with 11 bases between. The CDR3 runs 12 residues. Germline loops: CDR1 DFQATT, CDR2 SNEGSKA (reference sequence). The CDR3 is CSAQGGYTEAFF. The CDR3 coding sequence is TGCAGTGCCCAGGGTGGGTACACTGAAGCTTTCTTT.

The chain employs TRBV4-1 and TRBJ1-1, with D hard to call. Trimming removed 2 bases from V and 2 bases from J, with 9 bases in between. The CDR3 is made up of 14 amino acids. Germline CDR1 MGHRA, CDR2 YSYEKL. The chain's CDR3 is CASSQPGVNTEAFF. CDR3 bases: TGCGCCAGCAGCCAACCCGGGGTTAACACTGAAGCTTTCTTT.

The CDR3 reads CASRLAGVETQYF. The CDR3 nucleotides read TGTGCCAGCAGGCTAGCGGGAGTGGAGACCCAGTACTTC. The V gene is TRBV27, the J gene TRBJ2-5; TRBD2 matches 10 bases. The ends lost 6 bases at V and 5 bases at J; junction bases unmatched: 3. This CDR3 comprises 13 residues. Germline V CDR1 and CDR2: MNHEY, SMNVEV (reference sequence).

The chain has TRBV7-9 and TRBJ1-5, with a weak D call TRBD1 (6 bases). V was cut by 4 bases and J by 1 base, with 14 bases left in between. Germline V gene data show CDR1 as SEHNR and CDR2 as FQNEAQ (reference sequence). The CDR3 loop spans 16 amino acids. The CDR3: CASSSNREGSNQPQHF. The CDR3 nucleotides are TGTGCCAGCAGCTCGAACAGGGAGGGGAGCAATCAGCCCCAGCATTTT.

The CDR3 coding sequence is TGTGCCAGCAGTTTAGCAGCAGGAGAGCAGTTCTTC. Translating it yields CASSLAAGEQFF. This chain uses TRBV27 with TRBJ2-1; D is unclear. CDR3 length: 12 amino acids. The germline V and J ends were trimmed by 2 bases and 10 bases, with 9 bases remaining between them. The germline V gene has CDR1 MNHEY and CDR2 SMNVEV (reference sequence).

This chain links TRBV5-4 with TRBJ2-3, with TRBD2 identical over 7 bases. V trimming: 4 bases; J trimming: 3 bases; junction bases outside the gene matches: 11. This CDR3 comprises 16 residues. CDR1 SGHNT and CDR2 YYREEE come from the germline V gene (reference sequence). The CDR3 DNA reads TGTGCCAGCAGCATACAAGCGGGGAGCGCTACAGATACGCAGTATTTT. Residues: CASSIQAGSATDTQYF.

V is TRBV29-1 and J is TRBJ1-2; D not resolved. CDR3 length equals 13 residues. V was trimmed by 0 bases and J by 0 bases, leaving 5 bases between them. From germline, CDR1 is SQVTM and CDR2 ANQGSEA. The CDR3, as DNA: TGCAGCGTTGAAGATGGGTCTAACTATGGCTACACCTTC. This codes for CSVEDGSNYGYTF. Full variable domain (remainder filled in from reference TRBV29-1 and TRBJ1-2): SAVISQKPSRDICQRGTSLTIQCQVDSQVTMMFWYRQQPGQSLTLIATANQGSEATYESGFVIDKFPISRPNLTFSTLTVSNMSPEDSSIYLCSVEDGSNYGYTFGSGTRLTVV.

This chain uses TRBV19 with TRBJ1-5; no clear D gene. Trimming stripped 1 base from V and 6 bases from J, with 4 bases between. The CDR3 has 12 residues. Germline lookup yields CDR1 LNHDA and CDR2 SQIVND (reference sequence). The CDR3 region has the DNA TGTGCCAGTAGTATAGGCGGTCAGCCCCAGCATTTT. Translation: CASSIGGQPQHF.

The chain uses TRBV15 and TRBJ2-2; 9 bases line up with TRBD1. Germline CDR1 and CDR2: LNHNV and YYDKDF (reference sequence). Trimming cost V 2 bases and J 1 base; bases outside gene matches: 5. The CDR3 consists of 17 residues. As DNA, the CDR3 is TGTGCCACCAGCAGACCGGGACAGGGAATGAACACCGGGGAGCTGTTTTTT. As protein: CATSRPGQGMNTGELFF.

The chain combines TRBV20-1 with TRBJ2-7; D is ambiguous. Trimming stripped 0 bases from V and 0 bases from J, with 18 bases between. The CDR3 loop spans 17 amino acids. Germline V lookup: CDR1 DFQATT, CDR2 SNEGSKA (reference sequence). CDR3 nucleotide sequence: TGCAGTGCTAGAGATCGAGTCTACCTAGTGAGCTCCTACGAGCAGTACTTC. This codes for CSARDRVYLVSSYEQYF.

This chain links TRBV30 with TRBJ1-2; weak D call: TRBD1 (5 bases). CDR1 and CDR2 from the germline V gene are GTSNPN and SVGIG (reference sequence). CDR3 length: 14 amino acids. The ends were cut back, 0 bases at V and 6 bases at J, with 14 bases in the middle. The CDR3 loop is CAWSVTGRGDGYTF. The CDR3 bases are TGTGCCTGGAGTGTAACCGGGCGGGGCGATGGCTACACCTTC.

V and J are TRBV27 and TRBJ1-2; D is undetermined. Germline V gene lookup returns CDR1 MNHEY and CDR2 SMNVEV (reference sequence). The CDR3 has 14 residues. Trimming left V 0 bases short and J 8 bases short, with 13 bases between. The chain's CDR3 is CASSLSGGSLGYTF. CDR3 nucleotides: TGTGCCAGCAGTTTATCAGGAGGTTCTCTGGGCTACACCTTC.

The chain joins TRBV27 to TRBJ2-7; maybe TRBD2 (6 bases). The germline V gene encodes CDR1 MNHEY and CDR2 SMNVEV (reference sequence). CDR3 length: 12 residues. With 2 bases removed from V and 5 bases from J, the gap between germline ends came to 7 bases. The CDR3 DNA reads TGTGCCAGCAGTTTAGCGGGGAACGAGCAGTACTTC. It translates to CASSLAGNEQYF.

The V and J genes are TRBV4-2 and TRBJ2-7; TRBD1 matches 8 bases. This CDR3 is built from 15 residues. Germline V gives CDR1 LGHNA, CDR2 YNFKEQ. After removal of 4 bases from V and 3 bases from J, the junction contained 8 bases not matched to a gene. CDR3 DNA sequence: TGTGCCAGCAGCCCCCTCCCGGGACAGGACTACGAGCAGTACTTC. This translates into CASSPLPGQDYEQYF.

This clonotype was counted a few times. The V gene is TRBV7-9, the J gene TRBJ2-7; D is uncertain. V was clipped by 1 base and J by 4 bases, with 8 bases between them. The germline V gene has CDR1 SEHNR and CDR2 FQNEAQ (reference sequence). CDR3 length equals 13 residues. The CDR3 DNA reads as TGTGCCAGCAGCTTAGAAGGACGGTACGAGCAGTACTTC. Protein product: CASSLEGRYEQYF.

The chain employs TRBV2 and TRBJ1-5; TRBD1 aligns across 10 bases. CDR1 is SNHLY, CDR2 FYNNEI, per germline. The CDR3 spans 15 residues. V gave up 5 bases and J gave up 7 bases; unmatched junction bases: 8. CDR3 in DNA: TGTGCCAGCAGTACGACAGGGGGCGCGTGGCAGCCCCAGCATTTT. This encodes CASSTTGGAWQPQHF. Based on the CDR3 plus reference TRBV2 and TRBJ1-5, the full variable domain is EPEVTQTPSHQVTQMGQEVILRCVPISNHLYFYWYRQILGQKVEFLVSFYNNEISEKSEIFDDQFSVERPDGSNFTLKIRSTKLEDSAMYFCASSTTGGAWQPQHFGDGTRLSIL.

This chain connects TRBV19 to TRBJ2-1; no definite D call. Germline V gene lookup returns CDR1 LNHDA and CDR2 SQIVND (reference sequence). This CDR3 is 13 amino acids long. V was shortened by 10 bases and J by 2 bases, with 12 bases between the two germline ends. The CDR3 DNA sequence: TGTGCCACAGGTTCTGCCCCCTACAATGAGCAGTTCTTC. Translating gives CATGSAPYNEQFF. Complete variable domain (other parts from reference TRBV19 and TRBJ2-1): DGGITQSPKYLFRKEGQNVTLSCEQNLNHDAMYWYRQDPGQGLRLIYYSQIVNDFQKGDIAEGYSVSREKKESFPLTVTSAQKNPTAFYLCATGSAPYNEQFFGPGTRLTVL.